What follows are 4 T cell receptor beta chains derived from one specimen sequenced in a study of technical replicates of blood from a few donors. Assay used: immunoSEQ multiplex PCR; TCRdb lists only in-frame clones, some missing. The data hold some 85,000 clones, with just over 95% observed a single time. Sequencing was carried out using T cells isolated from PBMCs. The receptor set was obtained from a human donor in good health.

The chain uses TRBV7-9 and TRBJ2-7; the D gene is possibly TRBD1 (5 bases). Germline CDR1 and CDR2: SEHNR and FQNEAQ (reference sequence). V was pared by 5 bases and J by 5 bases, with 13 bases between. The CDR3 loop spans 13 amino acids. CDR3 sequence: CASSPDNPDEQYF. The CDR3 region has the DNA TGTGCCAGCAGCCCGGACAATCCGGACGAGCAGTACTTC.

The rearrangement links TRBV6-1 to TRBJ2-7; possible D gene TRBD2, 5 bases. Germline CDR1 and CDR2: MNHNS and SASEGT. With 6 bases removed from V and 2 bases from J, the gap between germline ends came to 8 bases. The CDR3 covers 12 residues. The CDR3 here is CASRLAPYEQYF. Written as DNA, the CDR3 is TGTGCCAGCAGGTTAGCGCCCTACGAGCAGTACTTC.

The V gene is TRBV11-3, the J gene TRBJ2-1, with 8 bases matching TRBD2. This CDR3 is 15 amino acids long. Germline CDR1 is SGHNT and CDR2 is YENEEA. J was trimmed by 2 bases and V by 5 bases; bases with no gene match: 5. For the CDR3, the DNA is TGTGCCAGCAGCGTTAGCGGGGCCCCCTACAATGAGCAGTTCTTC. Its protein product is CASSVSGAPYNEQFF.

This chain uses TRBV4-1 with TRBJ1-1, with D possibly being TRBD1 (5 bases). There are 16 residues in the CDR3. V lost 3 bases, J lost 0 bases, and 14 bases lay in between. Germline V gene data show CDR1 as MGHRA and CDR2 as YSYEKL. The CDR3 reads CASSHALGGMNTEAFF. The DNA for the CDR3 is TGCGCCAGCAGCCATGCCCTCGGGGGGATGAACACTGAAGCTTTCTTT.